Described below is a single T cell receptor (beta chain) sequence and its context. The data derive from a study of blood T cells in healthy people across ages. Together with a sample-barcoded 5' primer, a J-beta primer mix was included in a second PCR lasting about 6 to 12 cycles. TCRdb called the 5' RACE reads again in MiXCR, with one record for every CDR3 protein. Of roughly 500,000 distinct CDR3 sequences detected, 25% to 30% appear once; the ten largest clones hold around a sixth. The germline V gene encodes CDR1 MNHEY and CDR2 SVGAGI. The length of the CDR3 is 11 residues. V was cut by 6 bases and J by 6 bases, with 7 bases left in between.

The chain has TRBV6-5 and TRBJ2-3, with D possibly TRBD1 on 5 matching bases. The sequencing sample was made of blood. The source is a woman aged 70 to 79 in good health. The CDR3 spells CASRGLDTQYF. The CDR3 DNA reads TGTGCCAGCAGGGGGCTTGATACGCAGTATTTT.